What follows describes a single T cell receptor beta chain. It has no known antigen specificity. No much larger clone is present one base from it, and per-base qualities are unavailable. A two-step multiplex PCR was used to amplify TCR-beta CDR3 regions from genomic DNA, and Illumina-compatible adaptors were added in the second step. TCR-beta immunosequencing was carried out on an Illumina platform through the commercial immunoSEQ service. Concerning the study's data processing: Repertoires were summarised by productive clonality and by Top 10 Clones, defined as the percentage of T-cell templates derived from the ten most frequent sequences. Productive clonality had a range of 0 to 1, where 1 means a monoclonal population. Tumour-associated clones were defined as sequences comprising at least 0.1% of tumour T-cell templates but absent from matched non-adjacent lung, identified via log10 scatter plots. Student's t-tests were used for two-group comparisons, ANOVA for comparisons across stages, and linear regression for relationships, with analyses done in GraphPad Prism7 and R. TCRdb limited this immuneACCESS table to in-frame rearrangements with V and J called. A share of clones is missing; checked studies link under half to unresolved V genes, and the rest is unexplained. V and J calls and clone size are as listed in that table; D and trimming were resolved from the DNA. The sample records about 4,900 clones, 72% of which are singletons. The ten largest clones take up more than 13% of the sample.

Normal lung samples came from the same patient and were non-adjacent lung tissue collected as far from the tumour as possible, with a minimum distance of 3 cm. Genomic DNA was isolated with the QIAamp DNA kit from frozen aliquots of single-cell suspensions that had not been sorted. Tissues were received within 2 hours of resection and were immediately processed into single-cell suspensions. Tissue was mechanically dissociated and enzymatically digested with DNase I, collagenase I and hyaluronidase for approximately 32 minutes at 37 °C, then filtered and RBC-lysed. This entry is derived from a study of immune cell composition in non-small cell lung cancer (dated by TCRdb to about 2017). Turning to the overall study: Histologic subtype was assigned using H&E plus p63, CK5, Napsin A and TTF-1 immunohistochemistry, mainly lung adenocarcinoma or squamous cell carcinoma. TCR-beta sequencing from Adaptive Biotechnologies was done on 34 paired sets of NSCLC tumour and non-adjacent lung specimens and on roughly 24 tumour-only specimens. For supplementary cohort #1, made up of around eleven lung adenocarcinoma cases, paired tumour/lung TCR-beta sequencing was done and TIL populations were generated so that tumour reactivity could be assessed. A few tumour specimens that had TCR-beta data belonged to rare histological subtypes and were left out of the subtype comparisons. Overall study outcomes, separate from this receptor: No significant correlation was found between smoking pack-years and tumour TCR-beta clonality. Nearly half of NSCLC cases had tumour-associated clones >0.5%, with roughly 80% of squamous carcinomas showing such clones compared with 30% to 35% of adenocarcinomas. The reactivity cohort contained only nine to ten cases, and the tumour-reactive clones were not shown to have sequences in common with the dominant in vivo tumour-associated clones. Across 9 to 11 adenocarcinoma cases, TIL tumour reactivity correlated strongly with maximal tumour-associated clone frequency but not with overall clonality.

V is clipped by 2 bases and J by 4 bases, and the sequence between their germline boundaries is 10 bases long. The germline V gene encodes CDR1 SGHDN and CDR2 FVKESK. The CDR3 covers 14 residues, taking in both the cysteine and the phenylalanine. The CDR3 DNA has 42 bases and is translated from base 1. The sequencing input was non-adjacent lung tissue. The rearranged segments are TRBV14 and TRBJ2-3, and the D gene may be TRBD2, 5 bases matching. The TCR sequence derives from a human donor with non-small cell lung cancer. The CDR3 region reads CASSQIRGPDTQYF. The sequence in DNA is TGTGCCAGCAGCCAAATACGGGGTCCAGATACGCAGTATTTT.